The 15 T cell receptor beta chains in this list originate from one sample, sequenced in a study of T cells in Graves' hyperthyroidism and ophthalmopathy. There were TCR beta CDR3 regions amplified from RNA transcripts. The HTBI set primed first-round TCR CDR3 RT-PCR. One entry per CDR3 protein results from TCRdb running MiXCR on the multiplex PCR reads. The table records about 710,000 distinct CDR3 sequences, around 15% of them present only once. What was sequenced was blood. These receptors all stem from a man between 18 and 35 years old with Graves' hyperthyroidism.

The chain couples TRBV9 to TRBJ2-1; a possible D gene is TRBD2 (6 bases). This CDR3 contains 17 residues. Per germline, CDR1 SGDLS and CDR2 YYNGEE. V was cut by 4 bases and J by 5 bases, with 22 bases left in between. The CDR3 DNA reads TGTGCCAGCAGCTCGCCGGGGACTCACCGAGGCGACAATGAGCAGTTCTTC. Amino acids: CASSSPGTHRGDNEQFF.

This clonotype was counted ten times or more. The CDR3 loop is CASRGGGSFYEQYF. CDR3 DNA sequence: TGTGCCAGCAGAGGGGGCGGGAGTTTCTACGAGCAGTACTTC. The chain couples TRBV28 to TRBJ2-7, with D possibly being TRBD1 or TRBD2 (7 bases each). CDR1 is MDHEN, CDR2 SYDVKM, per germline. This CDR3 is built from 14 residues. V lost 6 bases to trimming and J lost 3 bases, with 15 bases between them.

V is TRBV27 and J is TRBJ2-2; D is undetermined. V was shortened by 6 bases and J by 4 bases, with 12 bases between the two germline ends. The CDR3 extends over 14 amino acids. Germline lookup yields CDR1 MNHEY and CDR2 SMNVEV (reference sequence). CDR3 sequence reads: CASRQSGFTGELFF. DNA of the CDR3: TGTGCCAGCAGGCAATCGGGTTTCACCGGGGAGCTGTTTTTT.

This clonotype has only a few counts. The chain employs TRBV2 and TRBJ2-1; D gene ambiguous. Between the trimmed V and J ends, which lost 4 bases and 0 bases, there was a span of 10 bases. The CDR3 covers 15 residues. CDR1 and CDR2 from the germline V gene are SNHLY and FYNNEI. As DNA, the CDR3 is TGTGCCAGCAGTGTTCTGCAGAGCTCCTACAATGAGCAGTTCTTC. This gives the protein CASSVLQSSYNEQFF. The full variable domain, completed using reference TRBV2 and TRBJ2-1, is EPEVTQTPSHQVTQMGQEVILRCVPISNHLYFYWYRQILGQKVEFLVSFYNNEISEKSEIFDDQFSVERPDGSNFTLKIRSTKLEDSAMYFCASSVLQSSYNEQFFGPGTRLTVL.

The rearrangement joins TRBV4-1 to TRBJ1-5; tentative D call: TRBD1 (6 bases). The CDR3 sequence is 16 residues long. V was trimmed by 0 bases and J by 0 bases, leaving 9 bases between them. Germline V gene sequence: CDR1 MGHRA, CDR2 YSYEKL. CDR3 in amino acids: CASSQDRGDSNQPQHF. The CDR3, as DNA: TGCGCCAGCAGCCAAGATAGGGGGGATAGCAATCAGCCCCAGCATTTT.

Many counts were recorded for this clonotype. This rearrangement joins TRBV3-1 to TRBJ2-7, with TRBD1 identical over 7 bases. There are 14 residues in the CDR3. V shed 1 base, J shed 3 bases, and the junction held 3 bases outside the gene matches. The V gene's germline CDR1 is LGHDT and CDR2 YNNKEL (reference sequence). CDR3 residues: CASSQGTGNYEQYF. Written as DNA, the CDR3 is TGTGCCAGCAGCCAAGGGACAGGAAACTACGAGCAGTACTTC.

The CDR3 protein is CASRGQGLAGELFF. For the CDR3, the DNA is TGTGCCAGCAGGGGACAGGGATTAGCCGGGGAGCTGTTTTTT. This chain uses TRBV6-1 with TRBJ2-2; the match to TRBD1 covers 9 bases. This CDR3 region has 14 residues. Germline V lookup: CDR1 MNHNS, CDR2 SASEGT. V lost 6 bases, J lost 6 bases, and 5 bases stayed unmatched.

This clonotype has a single count. An end of the junction does not agree with germline; a read error may underlie this. The chain has TRBV24-1 and TRBJ2-7, with D unresolved. Germline CDR1 reads KGHDR; CDR2 reads SFDVKD. The CDR3 runs to 13 residues. The DNA of the CDR3 is TGTGTCACCAGTGATCTAGGATTCGAGGAGCAGTACTTC. It translates to CVTSDLGFEEQYF.

V and J are TRBV6-1 and TRBJ2-5; a weak D match, TRBD1 (6 bases). With 1 base removed from V and 4 bases from J, the gap between germline ends came to 13 bases. The CDR3 runs to 15 residues. Looked up from germline, CDR1 is MNHNS and CDR2 is SASEGT. Written as DNA, the CDR3 is TGTGCCAGCAGTGAAGTACAGGGCCAGGGAGAGACCCAGTACTTC. Translated, it gives CASSEVQGQGETQYF.

This rearrangement joins TRBV20-1 to TRBJ2-7; 9 positions match TRBD1. Germline V gene sequence: CDR1 DFQATT, CDR2 SNEGSKA (reference sequence). After removal of 5 bases from V and 7 bases from J, the junction contained 9 bases not matched to a gene. The CDR3 length is 13 residues. In DNA form, the CDR3 reads TGCAGTGCTGGACAGGGGACCTCAATGGAGCAGTACTTC. Residues: CSAGQGTSMEQYF.

This clonotype was found many times. The V call is TRBV20-1, the J call TRBJ1-2; TRBD1 aligns across 7 bases. This CDR3 has 12 amino acids. Germline assignment: CDR1 DFQATT and CDR2 SNEGSKA (reference sequence). Trimming cost V 6 bases and J 6 bases; bases outside gene matches: 7. The CDR3 region is CSAFDRVHGYTF. The CDR3 DNA is TGCAGTGCATTTGACAGGGTACATGGCTACACCTTC.

This chain links TRBV27 with TRBJ2-7; D remains unclear. Trimming took off 5 bases at V and 7 bases at J, with 18 bases between the two ends. CDR3 size: 14 residues. Germline V CDR1 and CDR2: MNHEY, SMNVEV (reference sequence). The CDR3, as DNA: TGTGCCAGCAGTCGGCGTCCGATGAGAGCTGAGCAGTACTTC. Translated: CASSRRPMRAEQYF.

This clonotype was counted between two and nine times. CDR3 nucleotide sequence: TGCGCCAGCAGCTTGGGGGGGGACAGGGGACGAGGTGAGCAGTTCTTC. Translation gives CASSLGGDRGRGEQFF. V usage is TRBV5-1 and J usage is TRBJ2-1; 10 positions agree with TRBD1. V lost 0 bases and J lost 9; bases outside the gene matches: 9. CDR1 and CDR2 (germline): SGHRS, YFSETQ. The CDR3 covers 16 residues.

The V gene is TRBV4-1, the J gene TRBJ2-4, with 7 bases matching TRBD2. Germline assignment: CDR1 MGHRA and CDR2 YSYEKL. The CDR3 loop spans 16 amino acids. V gave up 1 base and J gave up 0 bases; unmatched junction bases: 3. The CDR3 loop is CASSQVGLLAKNIQYF. In nucleotides, the CDR3 is TGCGCCAGCAGCCAAGTGGGACTACTAGCCAAAAACATTCAGTACTTC.

The genes are TRBV12-3 or TRBV12-4 and TRBJ2-1, with D perhaps matching TRBD2 (6 bases). The CDR3 has 15 amino acids. The V end lost 3 bases, the J end lost 5 bases, and 14 bases lay between the germline ends. DNA of the CDR3: TGTGCCAGCAGTTTTGTACTAGCATTTGACAATGAGCAGTTCTTC. Translated: CASSFVLAFDNEQFF.